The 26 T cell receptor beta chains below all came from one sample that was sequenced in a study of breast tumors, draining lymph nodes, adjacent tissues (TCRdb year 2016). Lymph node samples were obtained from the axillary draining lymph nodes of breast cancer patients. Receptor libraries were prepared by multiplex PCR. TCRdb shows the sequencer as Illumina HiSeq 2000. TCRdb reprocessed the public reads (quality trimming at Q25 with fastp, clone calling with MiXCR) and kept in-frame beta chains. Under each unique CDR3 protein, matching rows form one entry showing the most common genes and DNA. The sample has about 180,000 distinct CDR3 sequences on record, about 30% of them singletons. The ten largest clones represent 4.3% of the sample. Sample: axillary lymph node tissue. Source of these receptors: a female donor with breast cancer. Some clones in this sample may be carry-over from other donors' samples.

The DNA of the CDR3 is TGTGCCAGCAGGGTGACAGGGGAAGGCTACACCTTC. Translation gives CASRVTGEGYTF. The chain joins TRBV27 to TRBJ1-2; 8 bases are a match to TRBD1. This CDR3 is built from 12 residues. After removal of 6 bases from V and 8 bases from J, the junction contained 5 bases not matched to a gene. CDR1 is MNHEY and CDR2 is SMNVEV in the germline V gene (reference sequence).

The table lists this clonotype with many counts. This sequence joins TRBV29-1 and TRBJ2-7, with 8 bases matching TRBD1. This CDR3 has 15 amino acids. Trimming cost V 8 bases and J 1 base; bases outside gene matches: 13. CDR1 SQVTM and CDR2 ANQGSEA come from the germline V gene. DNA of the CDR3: TGCAGCACTCGACAGGGGTCTTTCCAATCCTACGAGCAGTACTTC. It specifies CSTRQGSFQSYEQYF.

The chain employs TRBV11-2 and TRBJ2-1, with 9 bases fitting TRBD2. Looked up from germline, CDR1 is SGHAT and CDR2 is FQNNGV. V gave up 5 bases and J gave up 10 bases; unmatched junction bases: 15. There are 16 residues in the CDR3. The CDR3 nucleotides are TGTGCCAGCAGCCCTGGCCTAGCGGGGTCGTCCCGAGAGCAGTTCTTC. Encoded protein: CASSPGLAGSSREQFF. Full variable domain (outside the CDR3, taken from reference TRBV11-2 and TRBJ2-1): EAGVAQSPRYKIIEKRQSVAFWCNPISGHATLYWYQQILGQGPKLLIQFQNNGVVDDSQLPKDRFSAERLKGVDSTLKIQPAKLEDSAVYLCASSPGLAGSSREQFFGPGTRLTVL.

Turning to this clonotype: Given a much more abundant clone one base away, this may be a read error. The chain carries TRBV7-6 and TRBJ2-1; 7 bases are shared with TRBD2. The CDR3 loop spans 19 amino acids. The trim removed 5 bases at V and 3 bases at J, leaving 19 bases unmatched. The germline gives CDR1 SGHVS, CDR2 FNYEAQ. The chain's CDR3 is CASSGGMRGLTGRYNEQFF. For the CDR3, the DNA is TGTGCCAGCAGCGGGGGGATGAGGGGACTAACGGGACGCTACAATGAGCAGTTCTTC.

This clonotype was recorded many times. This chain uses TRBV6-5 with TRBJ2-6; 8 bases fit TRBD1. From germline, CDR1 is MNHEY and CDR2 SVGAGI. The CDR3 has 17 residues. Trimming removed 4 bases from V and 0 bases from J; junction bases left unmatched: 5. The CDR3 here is CASSLTGTGSGANVLTF. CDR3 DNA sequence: TGTGCCAGCAGTTTAACCGGGACAGGCTCTGGGGCCAACGTCCTGACTTTC.

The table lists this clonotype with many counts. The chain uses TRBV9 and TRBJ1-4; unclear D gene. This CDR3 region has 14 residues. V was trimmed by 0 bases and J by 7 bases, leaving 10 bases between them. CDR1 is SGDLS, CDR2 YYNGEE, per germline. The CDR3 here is CASSVGLGSEKLFF. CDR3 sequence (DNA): TGTGCCAGCAGCGTAGGGCTGGGCAGTGAAAAACTGTTTTTT.

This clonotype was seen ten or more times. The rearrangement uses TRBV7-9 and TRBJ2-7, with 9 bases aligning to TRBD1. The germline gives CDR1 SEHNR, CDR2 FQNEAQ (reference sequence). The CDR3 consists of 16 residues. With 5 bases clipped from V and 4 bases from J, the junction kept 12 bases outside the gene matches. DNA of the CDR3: TGTGCCAGCAGCAAACGACTACAGGGGGCAGTTTACGAGCAGTACTTC. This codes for CASSKRLQGAVYEQYF.

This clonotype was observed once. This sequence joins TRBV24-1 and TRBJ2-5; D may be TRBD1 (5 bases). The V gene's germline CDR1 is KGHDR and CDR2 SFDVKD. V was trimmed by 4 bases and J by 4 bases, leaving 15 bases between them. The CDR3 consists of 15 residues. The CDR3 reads CATSESTGQAETQYF. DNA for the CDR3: TGTGCCACCAGTGAATCCACAGGACAAGCAGAGACCCAGTACTTC.

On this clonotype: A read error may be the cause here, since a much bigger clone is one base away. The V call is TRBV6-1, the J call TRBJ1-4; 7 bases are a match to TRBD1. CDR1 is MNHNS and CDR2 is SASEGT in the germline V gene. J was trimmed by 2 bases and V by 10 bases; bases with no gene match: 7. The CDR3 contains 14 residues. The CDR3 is CAIRTGATNEKLFF. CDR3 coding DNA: TGTGCCATCCGAACAGGGGCCACTAATGAAAAACTGTTTTTT.

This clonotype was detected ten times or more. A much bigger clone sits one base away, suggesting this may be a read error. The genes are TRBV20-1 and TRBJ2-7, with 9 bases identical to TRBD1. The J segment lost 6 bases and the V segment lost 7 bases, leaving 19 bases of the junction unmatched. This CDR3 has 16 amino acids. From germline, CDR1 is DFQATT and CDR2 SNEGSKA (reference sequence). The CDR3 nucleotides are TGCAGTGTGTCGGGACAGGGTTTGGGTGCACTTGGCGAGCAGTACTTC. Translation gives CSVSGQGLGALGEQYF.

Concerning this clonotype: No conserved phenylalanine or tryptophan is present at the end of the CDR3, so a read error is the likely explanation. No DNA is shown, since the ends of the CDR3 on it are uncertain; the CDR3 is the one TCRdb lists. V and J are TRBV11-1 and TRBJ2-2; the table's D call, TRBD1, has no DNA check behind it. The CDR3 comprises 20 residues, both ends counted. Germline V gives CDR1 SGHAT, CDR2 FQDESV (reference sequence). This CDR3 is CASSSSGGVRTYANTGERMS.

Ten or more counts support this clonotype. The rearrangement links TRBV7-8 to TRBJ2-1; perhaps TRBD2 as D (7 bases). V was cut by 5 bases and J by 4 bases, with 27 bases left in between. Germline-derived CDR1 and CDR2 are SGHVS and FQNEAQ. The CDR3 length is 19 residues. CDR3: CASSTVSGGPTGFYNEQFF. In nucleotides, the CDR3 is TGTGCCAGCAGCACCGTCTCGGGGGGCCCGACGGGATTTTACAATGAGCAGTTCTTC.

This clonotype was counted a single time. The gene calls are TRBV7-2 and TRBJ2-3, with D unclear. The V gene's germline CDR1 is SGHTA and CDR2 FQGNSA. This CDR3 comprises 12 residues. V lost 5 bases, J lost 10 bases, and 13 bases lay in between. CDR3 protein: CASSPNSPAQYF. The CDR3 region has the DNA TGTGCCAGCAGCCCCAACTCGCCCGCGCAGTATTTT. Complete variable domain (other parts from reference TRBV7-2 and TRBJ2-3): GAGVSQSPSNKVTEKGKDVELRCDPISGHTALYWYRQSLGQGLEFLIYFQGNSAPDKSGLPSDRFSAERTGGSVSTLTIQRTQQEDSAVYLCASSPNSPAQYFGPGTRLTVL.

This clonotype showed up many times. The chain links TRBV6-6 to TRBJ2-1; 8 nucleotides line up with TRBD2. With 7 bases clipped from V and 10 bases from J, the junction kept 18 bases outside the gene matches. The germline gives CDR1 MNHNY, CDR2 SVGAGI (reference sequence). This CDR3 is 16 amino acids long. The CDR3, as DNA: TGTGCCAGCACCCAACTATTAGCTAGCGGGCGGCAAGAGCAGTTCTTC. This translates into CASTQLLASGRQEQFF.

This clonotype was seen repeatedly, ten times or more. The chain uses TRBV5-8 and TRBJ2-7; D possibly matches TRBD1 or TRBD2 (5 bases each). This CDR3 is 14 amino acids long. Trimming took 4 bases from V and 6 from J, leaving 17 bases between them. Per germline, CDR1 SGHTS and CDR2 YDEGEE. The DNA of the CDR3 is TGTGCCAGCAGCCTCCAGGGAGTTCTGGGCGAGCAGTACTTC. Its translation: CASSLQGVLGEQYF.

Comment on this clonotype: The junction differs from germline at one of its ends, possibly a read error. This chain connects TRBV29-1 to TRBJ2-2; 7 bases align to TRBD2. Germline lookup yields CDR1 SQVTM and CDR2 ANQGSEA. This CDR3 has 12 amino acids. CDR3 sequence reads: CGVSGLIGEPFF. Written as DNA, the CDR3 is TGCGGCGTTTCGGGACTAATCGGGGAGCCGTTTTTT.

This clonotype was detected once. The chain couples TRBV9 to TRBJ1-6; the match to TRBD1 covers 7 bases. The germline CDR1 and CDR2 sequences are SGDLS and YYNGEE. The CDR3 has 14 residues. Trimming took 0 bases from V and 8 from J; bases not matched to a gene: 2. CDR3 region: CASSVAGGDSPLHF. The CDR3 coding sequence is TGTGCCAGCAGCGTAGCAGGGGGAGATTCACCCCTCCACTTT.

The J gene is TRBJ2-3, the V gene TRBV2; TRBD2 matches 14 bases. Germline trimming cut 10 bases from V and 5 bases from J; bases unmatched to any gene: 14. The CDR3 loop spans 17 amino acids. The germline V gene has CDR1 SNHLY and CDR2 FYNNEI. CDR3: CATAPGLAGESLDTQYF. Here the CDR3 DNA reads TGTGCCACCGCTCCGGGACTAGCGGGGGAGTCCTTAGATACGCAGTATTTT.

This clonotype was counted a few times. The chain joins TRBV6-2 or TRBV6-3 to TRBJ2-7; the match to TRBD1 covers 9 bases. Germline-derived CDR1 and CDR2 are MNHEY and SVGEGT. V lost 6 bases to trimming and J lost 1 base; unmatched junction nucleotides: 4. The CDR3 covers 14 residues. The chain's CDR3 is CASRGQGESYEQYF. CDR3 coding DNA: TGTGCCAGCAGGGGACAGGGTGAATCCTACGAGCAGTACTTC.

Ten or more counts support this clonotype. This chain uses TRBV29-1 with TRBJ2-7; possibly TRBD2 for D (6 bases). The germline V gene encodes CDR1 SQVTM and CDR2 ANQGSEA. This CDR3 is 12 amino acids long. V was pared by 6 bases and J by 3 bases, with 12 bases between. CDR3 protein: CSVKDGSYEQYF. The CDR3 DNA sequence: TGCAGCGTCAAGGACGGGAGCTACGAGCAGTACTTC.

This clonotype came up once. The CDR3 region is CASSLGQGNKQYF. CDR3 coding DNA: TGTGCCAGCAGCTTGGGACAGGGGAATAAGCAGTACTTC. The gene calls are TRBV7-9 and TRBJ2-7; 10 bases line up with TRBD1. Germline CDR1 is SEHNR and CDR2 is FQNEAQ (reference sequence). The length of the CDR3 is 13 residues. Trimming cost V 3 bases and J 8 bases; bases outside gene matches: 4.

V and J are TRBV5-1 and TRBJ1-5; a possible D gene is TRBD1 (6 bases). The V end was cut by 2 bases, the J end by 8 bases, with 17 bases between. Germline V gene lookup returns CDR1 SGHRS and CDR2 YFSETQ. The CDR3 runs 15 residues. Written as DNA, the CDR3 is TGCGCCAGCAGCTTAAGTCCGGGGAGGGACAAGCCCCAGCATTTT. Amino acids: CASSLSPGRDKPQHF.

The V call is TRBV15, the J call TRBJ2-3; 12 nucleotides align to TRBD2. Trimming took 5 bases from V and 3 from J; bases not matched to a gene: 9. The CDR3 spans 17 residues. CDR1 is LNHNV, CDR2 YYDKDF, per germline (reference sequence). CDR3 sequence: CATSVPSGGGLTDTQYF. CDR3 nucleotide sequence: TGTGCCACCAGCGTACCTAGCGGGGGGGGCTTAACAGATACGCAGTATTTT.

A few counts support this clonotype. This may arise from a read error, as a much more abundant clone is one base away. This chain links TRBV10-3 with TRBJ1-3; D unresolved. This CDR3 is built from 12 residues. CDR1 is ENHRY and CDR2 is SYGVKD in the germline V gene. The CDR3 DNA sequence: TGTGTCACCCAGACACCTGGAAACACCATATATTTT. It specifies CVTQTPGNTIYF.

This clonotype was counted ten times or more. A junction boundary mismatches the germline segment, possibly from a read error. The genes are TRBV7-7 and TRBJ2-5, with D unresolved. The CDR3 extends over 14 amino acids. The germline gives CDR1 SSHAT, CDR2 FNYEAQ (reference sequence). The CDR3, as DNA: TGTGCTAGCAGCACAATCGGGCTCGGGGAGACCCAGTACTTC. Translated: CASSTIGLGETQYF.

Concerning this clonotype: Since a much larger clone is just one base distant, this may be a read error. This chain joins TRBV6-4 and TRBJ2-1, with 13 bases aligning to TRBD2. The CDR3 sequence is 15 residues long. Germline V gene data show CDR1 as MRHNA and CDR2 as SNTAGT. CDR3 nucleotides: TGTGCCAGCAGCCTAGGGACTAGCGGGACCGATGAGCAGCTCTTC. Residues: CASSLGTSGTDEQLF.